These T cell receptor beta chains were read from a single sample in a study of T cells in localized non-small cell lung cancer. The assay was immunoSEQ multiplex PCR, and TCRdb's table has in-frame clones only and misses some. Altogether 10,000 to 13,000 clones are present, less than 60% being singletons, with the ten largest covering 4.2%. The material sequenced was lymph node tissue, taken before any cancer treatment. Every receptor here comes from a woman between 40 and 69 years old with stage II squamous cell lung carcinoma. Both conserved end residues are part of each CDR3. The D gene is left open where the match is weak. Size is stated for part of the rows, as once, few or many counts, or as a class when the clone is expanded.

TRBJ2-7 | TRBV27 | . | . | TGTGCCAGCAGCCAGCGGACCTCCTACGAGCAGTACTTC | CASSQRTSYEQYF
TRBJ2-3 | TRBV10-3 | . | . | TGTGCCAGCCGCACTAAGGCGAGCACAGATACGCAGTATTTT | CASRTKASTDTQYF
TRBJ2-5 | TRBV11-3 | TRBD1 | . | TGTGCCAGCAGTCGGGACGACAGGGCAGAGACCCAGTACTTC | CASSRDDRAETQYF
TRBJ2-2 | TRBV11-3 | . | few | TGTGCCAGCAGCTTTTGGGCGAACACCGGGGAGCTGTTTTTT | CASSFWANTGELFF
TRBJ2-5 | TRBV7-6 | . | few | TGTGCCAGCAGCTTAGCTGGAGGGCAAGAGACCCAGTACTTC | CASSLAGGQETQYF
TRBJ1-4 | TRBV6-8 | . | few | TGTGCCAGCAGATTGGGGCGGGTGGAAGAAAAACTGTTTTTT | CASRLGRVEEKLFF
TRBJ2-7 | TRBV28 | TRBD1 | . | TGTGCCAGCAGCCAGACAGGGAACTACGAGCAGTACTTC | CASSQTGNYEQYF
TRBJ2-7 | TRBV19 | TRBD1 | . | TGTGCCAGTAGTATGGGACAGGGTGGTTTACGCGAGCAGTACTTC | CASSMGQGGLREQYF
TRBJ2-1 | TRBV14 | TRBD2 | . | TGTGCCAGCAGCCAAGATTGGGCGGGAGTGTTCTTC | CASSQDWAGVFF
TRBJ1-2 | TRBV30 | . | few | TGTGCCTGGAGTGTAGGGATCGGCTATGGCTACACCTTC | CAWSVGIGYGYTF
TRBJ2-1 | TRBV18 | TRBD2 | . | TGTGCCAGCTCACCACCGACTAGCCACAATGAGCAGTTCTTC | CASSPPTSHNEQFF
TRBJ2-3 | TRBV18 | TRBD2 | few | TGTGCCAGCTCACGCCCTCTAGCGGGGGTCACAGATACGCAGTATTTT | CASSRPLAGVTDTQYF
TRBJ1-2 | TRBV9 | . | medium-sized | TGTGCCAGCAGTGTAGGTCAAGCAAGCTATGGCTACACCTTC | CASSVGQASYGYTF
TRBJ1-2 | TRBV29-1 | TRBD1 | . | TGCAGCGTTTTACAGGGGCCCTCTGCCAACTATGGCTACACCTTC | CSVLQGPSANYGYTF
TRBJ2-1 | TRBV6-8 | . | few | TGTGCCAGCAGCTCCCGACAGTCGGCTAATGAGCAGTTCTTC | CASSSRQSANEQFF
TRBJ2-1 | TRBV19 | . | . | TGTGCCAGTAGGGGGACACCGAAGCCCAATGAGCAGTTCTTC | CASRGTPKPNEQFF
TRBJ1-1 | TRBV11-3 | . | . | TGTGCCAGCAGCTTAAGGCAGGGCCGGAACACTGAAGCTTTCTTT | CASSLRQGRNTEAFF
TRBJ2-1 | TRBV18 | TRBD1 | . | TGTGCCAGCTCACCACGGGACAGGGTTCGCAATGAGCAGTTCTTC | CASSPRDRVRNEQFF
TRBJ2-7 | TRBV6-8 | . | few | TGTGCCAGCAGTCCTACAGGATCCGGAGACTACGAGCAGTACTTC | CASSPTGSGDYEQYF
TRBJ2-2 | TRBV19 | TRBD1 | . | TGTGCCAGTAGTACTGGACAGGGATTGACCGGGGAGCTGTTTTTT | CASSTGQGLTGELFF
TRBJ1-2 | TRBV19 | . | . | TGTGCCAGTATTACCGTGAACTATGGCTACACCTTC | CASITVNYGYTF
TRBJ2-5 | TRBV6-8 | TRBD2 | few | TGTGCCAGCAGTGGGGCCGGACTAGCGGGAGGGGGGACCCAGTACTTC | CASSGAGLAGGGTQYF
TRBJ2-6 | TRBV11-3 | . | medium-sized | TGTGCCAGCAGCTCTACCCTCGTTCATATTCCCTCTGGGGCCAACGTCCTGACTTTC | CASSSTLVHIPSGANVLTF
TRBJ1-2 | TRBV10-2 | TRBD1 | . | TGCGCCAGCAGTGAGGACAGGGGACCCTATGGCTACACCTTC | CASSEDRGPYGYTF
TRBJ2-1 | TRBV9 | TRBD1 | . | TGTGCCAGCAGTGGGGACAGGGGGCCCCACAATGAGCAGTTCTTC | CASSGDRGPHNEQFF
TRBJ1-5 | TRBV6-7 | . | . | TGTGCCAGCAGTTACTCCAGGGCGGGGTACCTTAACAATCAGCCCCAGCATTTT | CASSYSRAGYLNNQPQHF
TRBJ1-3 | TRBV28 | TRBD1 | few | TGTGCCAGCAGTTTATCCGGACAGGGTAGACCTGGAAACACCATATATTTT | CASSLSGQGRPGNTIYF
TRBJ2-1 | TRBV29-1 | . | once | TGCAGCGTTACCCCTCGGGTTTTGGGAAATGAGCAGTTCTTC | CSVTPRVLGNEQFF
TRBJ1-1 | TRBV4-1 | TRBD1 | many | TGCGCCAGCAGCCAAAAAGGCCCGGGACAGGGGATGAACACTGAAGCTTTCTTT | CASSQKGPGQGMNTEAFF
TRBJ2-7 | TRBV5-1 | TRBD1 | . | TGCGCCAGCAGCCTCCGGGACAGGGCGTACGAGCAGTACTTC | CASSLRDRAYEQYF
TRBJ2-2 | TRBV28 | TRBD2 | . | TGTGCCAGCAGACCTCATAGCGGGGGAGCCACCGGGGAGCTGTTTTTT | CASRPHSGGATGELFF
TRBJ1-1 | TRBV11-3 | TRBD1 | few | TGTGCCAGCAGCTTGGGTGGGGACAGGGGGCGGACTGAAGCTTTCTTT | CASSLGGDRGRTEAFF
TRBJ1-1 | TRBV19 | . | . | TGTGCCAGTACCCGCCCGGGGGGGAGCACTGAAGCTTTCTTT | CASTRPGGSTEAFF
TRBJ2-1 | TRBV6-8 | TRBD2 | few | TGTGCCAGCAGCCGATTAGCGGGAGTGTACAATGAGCAGTTCTTC | CASSRLAGVYNEQFF
TRBJ2-7 | TRBV11-3 | . | . | TGTGCCAGCAGCTCCTTGGGCCTTTCTTACGAGCAGTACTTC | CASSSLGLSYEQYF